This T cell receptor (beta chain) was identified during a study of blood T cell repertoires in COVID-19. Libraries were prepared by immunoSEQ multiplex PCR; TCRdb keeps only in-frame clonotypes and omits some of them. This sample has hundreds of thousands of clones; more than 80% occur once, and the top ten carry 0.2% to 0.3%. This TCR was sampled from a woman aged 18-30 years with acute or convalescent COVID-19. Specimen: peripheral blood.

The CDR3: CATSDRGGTDTQYF. DNA of the CDR3: TGTGCCACCTCGGACAGGGGGGGCACAGATACGCAGTATTTT. The chain employs TRBV24-1 and TRBJ2-3, with 10 nucleotides matching TRBD1. This CDR3 comprises 14 residues. The germline V gene has CDR1 KGHDR and CDR2 SFDVKD. The trim removed 9 bases at V and 1 base at J, leaving 3 bases unmatched.